This T cell receptor beta chain was observed in a study of radiation and T cells in renal cell carcinoma. For the study at large: Nephrectomy followed 15 Gy stereotactic body radiation by 4 weeks.

The V gene lost 4 bases and the J gene lost 2 bases, with 14 bases spanning the gap. The CDR3 length is 15 residues. Germline values: CDR1 SGHRS, CDR2 YFSETQ. About this clone itself: Its antigen remains unknown.

General study points: Pretreatment tumor biopsies were lacking, so baseline clonotypes are unknown. From baseline, blood top tumor clonotypes peaked at 2 weeks post-radiation.

Some clones are missing from TCRdb's copy, which holds only in-frame ones; the method was immunoSEQ multiplex PCR. This table holds 70,000 to 95,000 clones, about 79% found once. The sample's time point: baseline pretreatment blood. The sample's treatment: 15 Gy SBRT to primary tumor, nephrectomy 4 weeks later. Clear cell pathology was present in this patient's renal cell carcinoma. The gene calls are TRBV5-1 and TRBJ2-3; maybe TRBD1 (5 bases). Sequenced here: blood, sampled from a patient whose treatment included radiotherapy and nephrectomy. This TCR was recovered from a man aged 60 to 69 with renal cell carcinoma. CDR3 DNA: TGCGCCAGCAGCCGTGGACCAGGGCCCACAGATACGCAGTATTTT. This gives the protein CASSRGPGPTDTQYF.